This TCR beta chain was identified during a study of T cell responses to AZD1222 COVID-19 vaccine. Notes on the study in general: Spike as a whole was targeted by vaccine-associated CD4 TCRs, dominant at 160-218 and 743-854.

Using immunoSEQ multiplex PCR, the repertoire was profiled, and TCRdb retains in-frame clones only, with some absent. The table records under 100,000 clones, roughly 88% of them present only once. Points on this clone: What it recognizes is unknown.

The V end lost 5 bases, the J end lost 0 bases, and 8 bases lay between the germline ends. In germline, CDR1 is SGHTA, CDR2 FQGTGA. This CDR3 spans 14 amino acids. This sequence joins TRBV7-3 and TRBJ1-3; D gene uncertain. This clonotype was obtained from an adult in good health. Source: peripheral blood, taken on day 0 of AZD1222 vaccination. In DNA form, the CDR3 reads TGTGCCAGCAGCCCGGGAGTCTCTGGAAACACCATATATTTT. Translated, it gives CASSPGVSGNTIYF.